This TCR beta chain was recorded in a study of blood T cell repertoires in COVID-19. The CDR3 extends over 16 amino acids. Germline CDR1 and CDR2: MNHEY and SMNVEV (reference sequence). The V end was cut by 3 bases, the J end by 1 base, with 13 bases between. Sequencing was performed with immunoSEQ multiplex PCR; in TCRdb, only in-frame clones are kept and a portion is missing. This table has 120,000 or so clones, approximately 88% appearing once. Sequenced input: peripheral blood. J is TRBJ1-5 and V is TRBV27, with D possibly being TRBD1 (6 bases). The origin of this receptor is a middle-aged man with acute or convalescent COVID-19. The DNA for the CDR3 is TGTGCCAGCAGTTTTAACAGGGCAGGCAGCAATCAGCCCCAGCATTTT. The encoded protein is CASSFNRAGSNQPQHF.